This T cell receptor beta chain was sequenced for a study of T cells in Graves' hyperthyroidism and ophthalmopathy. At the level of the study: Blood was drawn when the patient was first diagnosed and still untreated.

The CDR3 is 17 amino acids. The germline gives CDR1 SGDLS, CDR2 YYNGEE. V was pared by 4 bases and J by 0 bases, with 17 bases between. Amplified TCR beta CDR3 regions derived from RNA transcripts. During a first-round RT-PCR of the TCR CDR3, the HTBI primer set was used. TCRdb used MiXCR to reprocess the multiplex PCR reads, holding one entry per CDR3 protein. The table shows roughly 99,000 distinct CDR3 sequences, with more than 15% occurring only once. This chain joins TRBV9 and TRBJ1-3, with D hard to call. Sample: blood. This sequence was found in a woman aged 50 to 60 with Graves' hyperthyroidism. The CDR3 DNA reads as TGTGCCAGCAGCCTATCACCCTCTTTTCACTCTGGAAACACCATATATTTT. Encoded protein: CASSLSPSFHSGNTIYF.